This note documents a single T cell receptor (beta chain) sequence. The specificity of this receptor is unknown. No base quality values were provided; no much bigger clone lies one nucleotide off. The receptor library was made with the immunoSEQ multiplex PCR assay. On the authors' methods: To diagnose cytomegalovirus status from the catalog of TCR beta chain sequences, a statistical classification framework was built. The source is immuneACCESS, and TCRdb retained only in-frame sequences with V and J called. Part of the clones is not carried over; for the studies checked, unresolved V genes explain less than half of this, and the remainder is unexplained. V, J and clone size reflect that table, while D and trimming were determined from the DNA. This sample is represented by 180,000 or so clones; about 89% of them were singletons. The ten largest clones add up to about 7.2% of the sample. This record belongs to a study of cytomegalovirus exposure and HLA in healthy donors (dated by TCRdb to between 2016 and 2019). General notes on the study: According to a later analysis, one platform produced both the 100 to 150 validation repertoires and the approximately 660 repertoires of the first cohort. Besides the first cohort of about 730 subjects, a separate validation cohort made up of 120 different subjects was used. To predict cytomegalovirus infection status, the study combined high-throughput TCR immunosequencing, statistical association of individual TCRs with disease status, and machine learning. The aim of the study was to test whether cataloging public T cell receptors could identify signatures of past pathogen exposure. Study-wide conclusions, independent of this receptor: The classifier was reported to diagnose cytomegalovirus status with high specificity and sensitivity in both the original cohort and the validation cohort. A few of the identified cytomegalovirus-associated TCR beta chains were confirmed in vitro to be specific for cytomegalovirus antigens. Of the cluster scores, around 95% were above 0 in a later analysis, which found that TCRs clustered in the first cohort also tended to co-occur in the approximately 110 validation repertoires. The authors suggested that the approach could potentially be generalized to other disease states and immunological phenotypes. A later analysis lacked HLA typing for the validation cohort, so it scored co-occurrence in that cohort across all 110 or so repertoires. A total of some 180 TCR beta chains were listed by the study as associated with cytomegalovirus. Most TCR sequences were seen in very few donors, while some public TCRs were found in many individuals.

The donors belonged to the validation cohort of around 120 subjects, which was separate from the roughly 700-subject first cohort. V loses 4 bases at its end and J loses 6 bases; junction bases beyond the gene matches: 8. The germline V gene specifies MNHEY as CDR1 and SVGAGI as CDR2. Counted from cysteine to phenylalanine, this CDR3 has 14 amino acids. CDR3 DNA only is kept here, 42 bases in frame from base 1. The sequence was collected from a man aged 25-45 years in good health and CMV-seropositive. The chain uses TRBV6-5 and TRBJ1-2, with 7 central nucleotides matching TRBD1. Sequences were obtained from PBMCs. The CDR3 corresponds to CASSFRRTGHGYTF. The nucleotides are TGTGCCAGCAGTTTCCGCCGGACAGGTCATGGCTACACCTTC.